Below, 8 T cell receptor beta chains from the same sample are listed, as sequenced in a study of cytomegalovirus exposure and HLA in healthy donors. Primers included in the PCR were 60 Vbeta and 13 Jbeta primers. Profiling relied on immunoSEQ multiplex PCR, and the TCRdb table lists in-frame clones only, not all of them. The table lists around 100,000 clones, more than 65% of them singletons, with around 0.79% in the top ten. Sequenced input: PBMCs. Every receptor here comes from a woman in her twenties or thirties in good health and CMV-seronegative.

This clone was counted between two and nine times. This chain links TRBV28 with TRBJ2-3; 8 nucleotides agree with TRBD1. The germline V gene has CDR1 MDHEN and CDR2 SYDVKM. With 3 bases clipped from V and 2 bases from J, the junction kept 4 bases outside the gene matches. This CDR3 is built from 15 residues. CDR3 region: CASSFGTGHTDTQYF. DNA for the CDR3: TGTGCCAGCAGTTTCGGGACAGGCCACACAGATACGCAGTATTTT. The complete variable domain, with remaining parts taken from reference TRBV28 and TRBJ2-3, reads DVKVTQSSRYLVKRTGEKVFLECVQDMDHENMFWYRQDPGLGLRLIYFSYDVKMKEKGDIPEGYSVSREKKERFSLILESASTNQTSMYLCASSFGTGHTDTQYFGPGTRLTVL.

V usage is TRBV19 and J usage is TRBJ1-5; D perhaps matches TRBD1 (5 bases). V was trimmed by 4 bases and J by 2 bases, leaving 12 bases between them. The germline CDR1 and CDR2 sequences are LNHDA and SQIVND (reference sequence). This CDR3 spans 15 amino acids. DNA for the CDR3: TGTGCCAGTAGTACAGGGCCGAAGGGCAATCAGCCCCAGCATTTT. Protein sequence: CASSTGPKGNQPQHF.

The rearrangement uses TRBV5-1 and TRBJ1-1; D not resolved. The CDR3 extends over 16 amino acids. With 4 bases removed from V and 5 bases from J, the gap between germline ends came to 21 bases. Germline CDR1 is SGHRS and CDR2 is YFSETQ. This chain's CDR3 is CASSPLGLGTGTEAFF. CDR3 bases: TGCGCCAGCAGCCCTTTAGGGTTAGGTACGGGGACTGAAGCTTTCTTT.

The chain recombines TRBV27 with TRBJ2-1, with 9 bases fitting TRBD2. Germline V CDR1 and CDR2: MNHEY, SMNVEV (reference sequence). The CDR3 has 15 residues. V was pared by 7 bases and J by 2 bases, with 6 bases of the junction left unmatched. Here the CDR3 reads CASTLSGRPYNEQFF. In nucleotides, the CDR3 is TGTGCCAGCACCCTAAGCGGGAGGCCCTACAATGAGCAGTTCTTC.

This clone was recorded a few times. Here the CDR3 DNA reads TGTGCCAGCAGTCCTCGGACAGGGGGCCCAGAGGGCTACACCTTC. Protein: CASSPRTGGPEGYTF. V is TRBV6-1 and J is TRBJ1-2; 11 positions match TRBD1. Germline lookup yields CDR1 MNHNS and CDR2 SASEGT. This CDR3 region has 15 residues. The trim removed 5 bases at V and 8 bases at J, leaving 10 bases unmatched.

The chain carries TRBV6-5 and TRBJ1-2; 7 bases line up with TRBD1. The length of the CDR3 is 15 residues. In germline, CDR1 is MNHEY, CDR2 SVGAGI. V lost 4 bases and J lost 0; bases outside the gene matches: 5. The CDR3 loop reads CASSSPGQSNYGYTF. CDR3 nucleotide sequence: TGTGCCAGCAGTTCACCGGGACAGTCTAACTATGGCTACACCTTC.

The chain is built from TRBV6-6 and TRBJ2-7, with TRBD1 as a possible D gene (6 bases). The ends were cut back, 10 bases at V and 5 bases at J, with 18 bases in the middle. Germline V lookup: CDR1 MNHNY, CDR2 SVGAGI (reference sequence). This CDR3 is 13 amino acids long. The CDR3 bases are TGTGCCACCCACAGGGCGGGTACAGACGAGCAGTACTTC. This translates into CATHRAGTDEQYF.

The chain has TRBV4-3 and TRBJ2-3; 10 bases line up with TRBD2. The CDR3 spans 15 residues. V shed 4 bases, J shed 4 bases, and the junction held 5 bases outside the gene matches. CDR1 and CDR2 from the germline V gene are LGHNA and YSLEER. CDR3 sequence (DNA): TGCGCCAGCAGCCCGCTAGCGGGGGTTTCAGATACGCAGTATTTT. It codes for CASSPLAGVSDTQYF.